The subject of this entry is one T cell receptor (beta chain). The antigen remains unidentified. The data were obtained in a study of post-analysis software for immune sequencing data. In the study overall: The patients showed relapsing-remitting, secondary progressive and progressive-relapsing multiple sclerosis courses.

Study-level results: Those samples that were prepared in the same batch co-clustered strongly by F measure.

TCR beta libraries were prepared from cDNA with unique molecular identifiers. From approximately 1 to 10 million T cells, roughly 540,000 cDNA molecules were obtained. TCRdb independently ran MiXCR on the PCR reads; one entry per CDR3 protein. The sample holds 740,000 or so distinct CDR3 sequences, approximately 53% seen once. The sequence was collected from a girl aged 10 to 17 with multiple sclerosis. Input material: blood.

The CDR3 loop reads CASSLEGPWGNEQYF. The CDR3 bases are TGTGCCAGCAGCTTGGAGGGTCCCTGGGGGAACGAGCAGTACTTC. The rearrangement links TRBV7-9 to TRBJ2-7, with a possible D match to TRBD2 (6 bases). There are 15 residues in the CDR3. Trimming took 3 bases from V and 5 from J, leaving 17 bases between them. Germline loops: CDR1 SEHNR, CDR2 FQNEAQ (reference sequence).